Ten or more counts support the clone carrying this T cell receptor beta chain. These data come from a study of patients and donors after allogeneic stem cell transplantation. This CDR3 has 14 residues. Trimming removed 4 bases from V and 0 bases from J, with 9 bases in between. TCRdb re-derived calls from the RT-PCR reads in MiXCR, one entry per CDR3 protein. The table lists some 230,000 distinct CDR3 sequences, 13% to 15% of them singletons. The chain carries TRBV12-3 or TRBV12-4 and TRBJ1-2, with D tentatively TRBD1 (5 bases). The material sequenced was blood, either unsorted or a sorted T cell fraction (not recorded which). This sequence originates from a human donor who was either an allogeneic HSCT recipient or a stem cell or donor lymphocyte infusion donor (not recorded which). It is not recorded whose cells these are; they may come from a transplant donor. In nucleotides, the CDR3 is TGTGCCAGCAGTTCGACAGCCTCTAACTATGGCTACACCTTC. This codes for CASSSTASNYGYTF.